This T cell receptor (beta chain) appears in the sequencing data of a study of metastatic and nonmetastatic thyroid tumors. About the study: From malignant and benign thyroid patients, repertoires in blood and in tumor or nodule tissue were compared.

Original analysis: The distant-metastasis classifier for papillary thyroid cancer was built from CDR3 differences across clinicopathological groups. TCRdb re-called clones from the PCR reads using MiXCR. For this entry, the V and J calls and clone size follow TCRdb and not the study's own pipeline. The sample lists tens of thousands of clones; over 15% were seen once. This clone showed up many times. The antigen is not known. Study conclusions and caveats: Patients with malignant thyroid tumors reportedly had significantly higher TCR beta diversity than those with benign nodules, in blood and tumor.

All patients were untreated before thyroid surgery. The V and J ends lost 5 bases and 6 bases, in that order; junction bases with no gene match: 3. CDR1 is LNHDA, CDR2 SQIVND, per germline (reference sequence). The CDR3 extends over 13 amino acids. Sequenced material: blood. The sequence was obtained from a female donor with papillary thyroid cancer or a benign thyroid nodule (not recorded which). Some clones in this sample may be carry-over from other donors' samples. V and J are TRBV19 and TRBJ1-5; 8 nucleotides match TRBD1. The DNA of the CDR3 is TGTGCCAGTAGTTGGACAGGGTTTCAGCCCCAGCATTTT. Amino acids: CASSWTGFQPQHF.